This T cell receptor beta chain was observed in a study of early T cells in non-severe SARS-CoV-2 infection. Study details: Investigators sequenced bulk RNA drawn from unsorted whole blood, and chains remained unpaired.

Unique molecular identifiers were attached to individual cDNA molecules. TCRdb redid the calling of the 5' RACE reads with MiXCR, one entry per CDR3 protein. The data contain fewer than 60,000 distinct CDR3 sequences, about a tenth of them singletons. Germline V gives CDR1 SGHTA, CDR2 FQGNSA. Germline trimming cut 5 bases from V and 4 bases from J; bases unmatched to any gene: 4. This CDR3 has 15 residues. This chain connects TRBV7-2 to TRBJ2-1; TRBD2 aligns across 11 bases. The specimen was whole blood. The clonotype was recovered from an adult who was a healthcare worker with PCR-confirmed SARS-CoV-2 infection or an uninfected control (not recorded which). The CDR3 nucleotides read TGTGCCAGCAGCCCGGGACTAGCGGATTACAATGAGCAGTTCTTC. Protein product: CASSPGLADYNEQFF.